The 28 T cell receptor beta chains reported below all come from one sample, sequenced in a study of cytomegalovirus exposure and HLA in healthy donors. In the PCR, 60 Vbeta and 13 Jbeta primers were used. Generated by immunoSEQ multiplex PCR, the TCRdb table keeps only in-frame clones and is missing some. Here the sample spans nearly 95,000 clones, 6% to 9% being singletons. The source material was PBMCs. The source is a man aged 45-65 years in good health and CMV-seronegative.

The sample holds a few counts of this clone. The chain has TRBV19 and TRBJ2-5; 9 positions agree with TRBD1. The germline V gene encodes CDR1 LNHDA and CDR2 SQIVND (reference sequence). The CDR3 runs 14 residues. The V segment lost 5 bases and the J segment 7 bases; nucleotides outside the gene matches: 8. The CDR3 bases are TGTGCCAGTAGTGCGCGACAGGGGGAGGTGACCCAGTACTTC. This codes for CASSARQGEVTQYF. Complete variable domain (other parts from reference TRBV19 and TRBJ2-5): DGGITQSPKYLFRKEGQNVTLSCEQNLNHDAMYWYRQDPGQGLRLIYYSQIVNDFQKGDIAEGYSVSREKKESFPLTVTSAQKNPTAFYLCASSARQGEVTQYFGPGTRLLVL.

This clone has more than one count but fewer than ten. The CDR3 loop is CASSVPGSGWNEQFF. The CDR3 coding sequence is TGTGCCAGTAGTGTCCCGGGATCGGGATGGAATGAGCAGTTCTTC. The chain joins TRBV19 to TRBJ2-1; D possibly corresponds to TRBD2 (5 bases). This CDR3 has 15 residues. Per germline, CDR1 LNHDA and CDR2 SQIVND (reference sequence). Trimming shortened V by 5 bases and J by 7 bases, and 18 bases separated the two germline ends.

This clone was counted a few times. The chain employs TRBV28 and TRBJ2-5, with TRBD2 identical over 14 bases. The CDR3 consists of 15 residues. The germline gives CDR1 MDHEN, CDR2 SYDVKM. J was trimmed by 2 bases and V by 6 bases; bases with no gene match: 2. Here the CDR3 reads CASRGTSGGQETQYF. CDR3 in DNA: TGTGCCAGCAGGGGGACTAGCGGGGGTCAAGAGACCCAGTACTTC.

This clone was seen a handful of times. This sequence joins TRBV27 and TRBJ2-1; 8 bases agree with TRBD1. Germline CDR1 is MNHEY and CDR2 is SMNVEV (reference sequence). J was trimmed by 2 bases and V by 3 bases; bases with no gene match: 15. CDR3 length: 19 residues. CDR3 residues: CASSFRAGGVQIPYNEQFF. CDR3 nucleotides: TGTGCCAGCAGTTTCAGGGCAGGGGGCGTGCAAATCCCCTACAATGAGCAGTTCTTC.

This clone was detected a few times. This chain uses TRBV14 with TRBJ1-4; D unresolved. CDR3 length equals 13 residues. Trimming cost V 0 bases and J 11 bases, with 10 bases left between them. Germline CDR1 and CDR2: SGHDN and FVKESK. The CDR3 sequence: CASSQDVNAKLFF. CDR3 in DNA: TGTGCCAGCAGCCAAGATGTGAACGCGAAACTGTTTTTT.

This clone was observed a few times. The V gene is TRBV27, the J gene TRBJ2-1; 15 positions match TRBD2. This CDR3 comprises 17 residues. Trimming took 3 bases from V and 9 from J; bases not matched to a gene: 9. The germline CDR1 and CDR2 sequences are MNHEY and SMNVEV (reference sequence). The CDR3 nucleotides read TGTGCCAGCAGTTTCGGACTAGCGGGGGGGCCACAGGGTGAGCAGTTCTTC. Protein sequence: CASSFGLAGGPQGEQFF.

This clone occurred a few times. The CDR3 is CASILSKGGNTEAFF. CDR3 nucleotide sequence: TGTGCCAGCATCCTATCGAAGGGAGGAAACACTGAAGCTTTCTTT. This chain joins TRBV27 and TRBJ1-1; D is ambiguous. The CDR3 is made up of 15 amino acids. Germline values: CDR1 MNHEY, CDR2 SMNVEV (reference sequence). V lost 7 bases and J 2 bases, leaving 17 bases between the germline ends.

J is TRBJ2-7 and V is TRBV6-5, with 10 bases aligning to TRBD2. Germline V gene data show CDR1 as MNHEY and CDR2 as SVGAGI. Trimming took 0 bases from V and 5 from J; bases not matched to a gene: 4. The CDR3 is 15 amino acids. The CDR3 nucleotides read TGTGCCAGCAGTTACTCGAAGGGACTAGCGCACGAGCAGTACTTC. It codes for CASSYSKGLAHEQYF.

The CDR3 region is CAWNRGSEETQYF. For the CDR3, the DNA is TGTGCCTGGAATCGGGGGTCGGAAGAGACCCAGTACTTC. The chain links TRBV30 to TRBJ2-5, with D perhaps matching TRBD2 (6 bases). V shed 4 bases and J shed 3 bases, with 12 bases lying between them. This CDR3 spans 13 amino acids. CDR1 GTSNPN and CDR2 SVGIG come from the germline V gene (reference sequence).

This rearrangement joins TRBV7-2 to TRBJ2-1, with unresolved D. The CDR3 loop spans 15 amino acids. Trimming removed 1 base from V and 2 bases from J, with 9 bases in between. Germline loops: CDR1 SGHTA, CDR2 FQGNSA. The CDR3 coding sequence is TGTGCCAGCAGCTTAGACAGTCTTCCCTACAATGAGCAGTTCTTC. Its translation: CASSLDSLPYNEQFF.

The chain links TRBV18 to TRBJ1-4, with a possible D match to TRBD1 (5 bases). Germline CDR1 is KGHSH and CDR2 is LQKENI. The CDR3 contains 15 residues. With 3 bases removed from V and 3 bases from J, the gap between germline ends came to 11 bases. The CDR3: CASSPRDGPNEKLFF. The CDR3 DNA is TGTGCCAGCTCACCGCGGGACGGTCCTAATGAAAAACTGTTTTTT.

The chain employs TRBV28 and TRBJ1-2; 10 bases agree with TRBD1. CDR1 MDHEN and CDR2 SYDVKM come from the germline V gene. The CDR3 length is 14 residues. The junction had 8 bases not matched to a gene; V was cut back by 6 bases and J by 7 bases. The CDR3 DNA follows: TGTGCCAGCAGGACAGGGGGCGCGGAGGCTGGCTACACCTTC. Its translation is CASRTGGAEAGYTF.

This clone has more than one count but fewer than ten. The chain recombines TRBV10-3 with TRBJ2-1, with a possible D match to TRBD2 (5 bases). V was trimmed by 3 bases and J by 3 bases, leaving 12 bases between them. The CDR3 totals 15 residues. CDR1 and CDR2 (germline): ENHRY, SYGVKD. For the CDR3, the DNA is TGTGCCATCAGTGAACTGAGCGGAAACTACAATGAGCAGTTCTTC. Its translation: CAISELSGNYNEQFF.

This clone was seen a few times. CDR3 sequence: CASSPSRDRGTQHF. The CDR3 DNA reads as TGTGCCAGCAGCCCGAGCCGGGACAGGGGAACCCAGCATTTT. The chain is built from TRBV7-2 and TRBJ1-5; 10 bases are shared with TRBD1. Germline V gene data show CDR1 as SGHTA and CDR2 as FQGNSA. The J segment lost 11 bases and the V segment lost 5 bases, leaving 9 bases of the junction unmatched. The CDR3 contains 14 residues.

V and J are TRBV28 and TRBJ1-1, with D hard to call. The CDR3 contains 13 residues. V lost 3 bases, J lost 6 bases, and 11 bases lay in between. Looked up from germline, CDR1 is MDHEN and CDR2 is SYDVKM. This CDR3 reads CASSLIGSAEAFF. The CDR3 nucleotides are TGTGCCAGCAGTTTGATCGGGAGCGCTGAAGCTTTCTTT.

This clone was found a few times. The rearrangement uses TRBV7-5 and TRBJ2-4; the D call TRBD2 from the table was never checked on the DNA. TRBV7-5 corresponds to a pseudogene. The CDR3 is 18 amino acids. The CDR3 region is CARSPGGPSLLAKNIQYF. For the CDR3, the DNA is TGTGCCAGAAGCCCGGGAGGTCCCTCCCTTCTAGCCAAAAACATTCAGTACTTC.

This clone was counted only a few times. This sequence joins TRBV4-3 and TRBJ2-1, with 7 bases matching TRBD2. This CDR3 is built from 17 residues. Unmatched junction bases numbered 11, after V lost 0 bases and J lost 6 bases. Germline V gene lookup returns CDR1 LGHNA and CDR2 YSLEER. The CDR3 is CASSQDPGGGVGNEQFF. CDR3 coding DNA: TGCGCCAGCAGCCAAGATCCGGGAGGAGGGGTGGGCAATGAGCAGTTCTTC.

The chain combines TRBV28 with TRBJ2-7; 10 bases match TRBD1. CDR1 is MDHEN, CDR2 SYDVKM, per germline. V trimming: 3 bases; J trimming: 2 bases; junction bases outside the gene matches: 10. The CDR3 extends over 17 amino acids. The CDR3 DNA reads TGTGCCAGCAGTTTTCAGGACAGGGGGGGTTGGGCCTACGAGCAGTACTTC. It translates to CASSFQDRGGWAYEQYF.

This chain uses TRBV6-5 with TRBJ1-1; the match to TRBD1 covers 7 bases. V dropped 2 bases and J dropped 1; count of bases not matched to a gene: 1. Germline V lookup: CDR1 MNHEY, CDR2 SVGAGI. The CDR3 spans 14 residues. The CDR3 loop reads CASSYRTGNTEAFF. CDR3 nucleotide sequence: TGTGCCAGCAGTTACCGGACAGGGAACACTGAAGCTTTCTTT.

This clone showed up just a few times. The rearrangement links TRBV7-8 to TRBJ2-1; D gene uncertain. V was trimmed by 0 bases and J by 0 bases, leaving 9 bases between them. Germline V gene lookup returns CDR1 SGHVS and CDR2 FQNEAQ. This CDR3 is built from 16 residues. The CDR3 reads CASSLASPNSYNEQFF. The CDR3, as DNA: TGTGCCAGCAGCTTAGCGAGTCCGAACTCCTACAATGAGCAGTTCTTC. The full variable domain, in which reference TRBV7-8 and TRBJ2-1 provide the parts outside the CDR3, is GAGVSQSPRYKVAKRGQDVALRCDPISGHVSLFWYQQALGQGPEFLTYFQNEAQLDKSGLPSDRFFAERPEGSVSTLKIQRTQQEDSAVYLCASSLASPNSYNEQFFGPGTRLTVL.

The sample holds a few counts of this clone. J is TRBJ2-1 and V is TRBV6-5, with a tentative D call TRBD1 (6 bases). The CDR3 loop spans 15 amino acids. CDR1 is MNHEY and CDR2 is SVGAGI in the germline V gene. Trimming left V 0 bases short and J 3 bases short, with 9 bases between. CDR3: CASSYSGAIYNEQFF. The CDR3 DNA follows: TGTGCCAGCAGTTACTCGGGGGCCATCTACAATGAGCAGTTCTTC.

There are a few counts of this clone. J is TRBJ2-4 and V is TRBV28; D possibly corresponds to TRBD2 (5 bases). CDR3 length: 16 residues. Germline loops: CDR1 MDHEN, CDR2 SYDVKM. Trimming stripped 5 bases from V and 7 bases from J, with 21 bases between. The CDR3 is CASSTSGMTPRNIQYF. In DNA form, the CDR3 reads TGTGCCAGCAGTACCTCGGGGATGACCCCGAGGAACATTCAGTACTTC.

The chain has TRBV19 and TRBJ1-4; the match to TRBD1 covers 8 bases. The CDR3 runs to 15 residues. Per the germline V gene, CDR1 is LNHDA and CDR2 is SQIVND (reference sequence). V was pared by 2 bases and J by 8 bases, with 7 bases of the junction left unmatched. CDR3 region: CASSITDRGNEKLFF. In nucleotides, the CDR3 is TGTGCCAGTAGTATAACTGACAGGGGAAACGAAAAACTGTTTTTT.

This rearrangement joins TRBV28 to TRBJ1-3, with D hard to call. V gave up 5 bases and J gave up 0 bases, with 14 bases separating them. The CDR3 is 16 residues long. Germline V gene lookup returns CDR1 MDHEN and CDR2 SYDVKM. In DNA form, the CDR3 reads TGTGCCAGCAGTCCGAATGGGCCACGCTCTGGAAACACCATATATTTT. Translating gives CASSPNGPRSGNTIYF.

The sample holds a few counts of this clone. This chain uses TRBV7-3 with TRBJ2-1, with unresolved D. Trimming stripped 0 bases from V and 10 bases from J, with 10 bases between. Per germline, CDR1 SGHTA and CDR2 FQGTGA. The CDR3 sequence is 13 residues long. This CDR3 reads CASSLTSRAEQFF. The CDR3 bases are TGTGCCAGCAGCTTAACGTCTAGAGCGGAGCAGTTCTTC. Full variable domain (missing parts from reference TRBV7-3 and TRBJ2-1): GAGVSQTPSNKVTEKGKYVELRCDPISGHTALYWYRQSLGQGPEFLIYFQGTGAADDSGLPNDRFFAVRPEGSVSTLKIQRTERGDSAVYLCASSLTSRAEQFFGPGTRLTVL.

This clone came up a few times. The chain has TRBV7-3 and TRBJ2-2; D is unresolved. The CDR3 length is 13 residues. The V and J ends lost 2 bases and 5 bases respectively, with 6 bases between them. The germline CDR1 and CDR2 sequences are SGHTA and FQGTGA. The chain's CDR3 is CASSLDGTGELFF. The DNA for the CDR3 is TGTGCCAGCAGCTTAGACGGGACCGGGGAGCTGTTTTTT.

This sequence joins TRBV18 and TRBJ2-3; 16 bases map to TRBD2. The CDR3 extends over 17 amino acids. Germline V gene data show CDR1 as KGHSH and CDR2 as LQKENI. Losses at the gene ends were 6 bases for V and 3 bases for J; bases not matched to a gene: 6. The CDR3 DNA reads TGTGCCAGCTCCCCCGGGACTAGCGGGGGGGCTACAGATACGCAGTATTTT. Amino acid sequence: CASSPGTSGGATDTQYF.

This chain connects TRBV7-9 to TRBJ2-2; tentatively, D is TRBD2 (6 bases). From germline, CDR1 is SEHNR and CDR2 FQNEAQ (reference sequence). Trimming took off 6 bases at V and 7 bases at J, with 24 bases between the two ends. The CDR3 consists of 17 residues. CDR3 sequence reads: CASRGNRAGPVGGELFF. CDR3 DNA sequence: TGTGCCAGCAGAGGAAACCGGGCGGGGCCCGTAGGCGGGGAGCTGTTTTTT.